This T cell receptor (beta chain) was identified during a study of T-cell memory formation after mild COVID-19. For the study at large: The two donors had largely donor-specific TCR clusters.

TCRdb re-analysed the 5' RACE reads in MiXCR, keeping a single row per CDR3 protein. The sample lists fewer than 650,000 distinct CDR3 sequences, less than 25% occurring once. CDR3 length: 15 residues. Germline V lookup: CDR1 MDHEN, CDR2 SYDVKM. Deletions cut 3 bases from V and 2 bases from J, with 11 bases between. Sequences were obtained from PBMCs or a T cell subset sorted from them (not recorded which). This sequence was found in an adult woman who had mild COVID-19 (a few samples of this study predate the infection). Cell type and time point are not known. V gene TRBV28 combines with J gene TRBJ2-1, with D hard to call. Here the CDR3 reads CASSLVRLTYNEQFF. The DNA for the CDR3 is TGTGCCAGCAGTTTGGTCCGCCTTACCTACAATGAGCAGTTCTTC.